This T cell receptor (beta chain) was sequenced for a study of T cell responses to AZD1222 COVID-19 vaccine. Study results and limitations: Donor demographics were predominantly white British with a female majority; clonal diversity may be underestimated.

The table came from immunoSEQ multiplex PCR; TCRdb's copy has only in-frame clones and leaves some out. The repertoire holds about 110,000 clones, with 85% to 90% as singletons. This clone appeared a single time. Antigen specificity is unknown. CDR1 is SGHNT and CDR2 is YYREEE in the germline V gene (reference sequence). The CDR3 loop spans 14 amino acids. V was pared by 1 base and J by 0 bases, with 7 bases between. The source was peripheral blood, collected on day 0 of AZD1222 vaccination. The V gene is TRBV5-4, the J gene TRBJ1-1; D gene ambiguous. The sequence came from an adult in good health. The CDR3 region is CASSLTPMNTEAFF. The CDR3 DNA follows: TGTGCCAGCAGCTTGACCCCCATGAACACTGAAGCTTTCTTT.